These T cell receptor beta chains were read from a single sample in a study of cytomegalovirus exposure and HLA in healthy donors. The data were produced by immunoSEQ multiplex PCR, yet TCRdb's version contains in-frame clones alone and is incomplete. The sample carries roughly 100,000 clones, roughly 71% recorded once. The sequenced material came from PBMCs. The receptors stem from a man aged 40-49 years in good health and CMV-seropositive. Both conserved end residues are part of each CDR3. D genes are given only for firm matches. Not all rows give a size; the values are once, few, many and, for expanded clones, a class.

cdr3_length: 13
d_call: -
j_call: TRBJ2-2
v_call: TRBV2
clone_size: -
cdr3_nt: TGTGCCTACGAAGGGGCCGAGACCGGGGAGCTGTTTTTT
cdr3_aa: CAYEGAETGELFF

cdr3_length: 17
d_call: -
j_call: TRBJ1-1
v_call: TRBV4-3
clone_size: -
cdr3_nt: TGCGCCAGCAGCCCCATCGGACTCTCCTCTATGAACACTGAAGCTTTCTTT
cdr3_aa: CASSPIGLSSMNTEAFF

cdr3_length: 16
d_call: -
j_call: TRBJ2-3
v_call: TRBV6-4
clone_size: -
cdr3_nt: TGTGCCAGCAGTGACTCCGTCCAGGCCAGCACAGATACGCAGTATTTT
cdr3_aa: CASSDSVQASTDTQYF

cdr3_length: 13
d_call: TRBD1
j_call: TRBJ1-2
v_call: TRBV6-5
clone_size: -
cdr3_nt: TGTGCCAGCAGTCGACAGGGTCCCTATGGCTACACCTTC
cdr3_aa: CASSRQGPYGYTF

cdr3_length: 16
d_call: -
j_call: TRBJ1-2
v_call: TRBV4-1
clone_size: -
cdr3_nt: TGCGCCAGCAGCCAAGAGTCCGCGGGTGCTAACTATGGCTACACCTTC
cdr3_aa: CASSQESAGANYGYTF

cdr3_length: 13
d_call: -
j_call: TRBJ1-1
v_call: TRBV7-2
clone_size: -
cdr3_nt: TGTGCCAGCACCGAACAAATGAACACTGAAGCTTTCTTT
cdr3_aa: CASTEQMNTEAFF

cdr3_length: 16
d_call: -
j_call: TRBJ1-2
v_call: TRBV13
clone_size: -
cdr3_nt: TGTGCCAGCAGCTTACTGGCTCGGGGGGCGACCTATGGCTACACCTTC
cdr3_aa: CASSLLARGATYGYTF

cdr3_length: 17
d_call: -
j_call: TRBJ1-1
v_call: TRBV4-1
clone_size: once
cdr3_nt: TGCGCCAGCAGCCGGCCCTCGGAGGGGCACAGGAACACTGAAGCTTTCTTT
cdr3_aa: CASSRPSEGHRNTEAFF

cdr3_length: 15
d_call: TRBD1
j_call: TRBJ2-1
v_call: TRBV9
clone_size: -
cdr3_nt: TGTGCCAGCAGTTCCCGGGACAGTGCCTACAATGAGCAGTTCTTC
cdr3_aa: CASSSRDSAYNEQFF

cdr3_length: 14
d_call: TRBD1
j_call: TRBJ2-7
v_call: TRBV6-5
clone_size: -
cdr3_nt: TGTGCCAGCAGACCAGGACAGGGGGCTTACGAGCAGTACTTC
cdr3_aa: CASRPGQGAYEQYF

cdr3_length: 18
d_call: -
j_call: TRBJ1-3
v_call: TRBV5-1
clone_size: once
cdr3_nt: TGCGCCAGCAGCTTGGATTCTGGGGGCCCCTTCTCTGGAAACACCATATATTTT
cdr3_aa: CASSLDSGGPFSGNTIYF

cdr3_length: 15
d_call: -
j_call: TRBJ2-5
v_call: TRBV9
clone_size: -
cdr3_nt: TGTGCCAGCAGCGTAAACCGACTAGAGCAGGAGACCCAGTACTTC
cdr3_aa: CASSVNRLEQETQYF

cdr3_length: 14
d_call: -
j_call: TRBJ2-2
v_call: TRBV9
clone_size: -
cdr3_nt: TGTGCCAGCAGCGGGGGACTTGGGGCCGGGGAGCTGTTTTTT
cdr3_aa: CASSGGLGAGELFF

cdr3_length: 14
d_call: -
j_call: TRBJ1-2
v_call: TRBV28
clone_size: -
cdr3_nt: TGTGCCAGCAGCCGCCGACAAGGCCGCTATGGCTACACCTTC
cdr3_aa: CASSRRQGRYGYTF

cdr3_length: 14
d_call: -
j_call: TRBJ2-3
v_call: TRBV4-3
clone_size: -
cdr3_nt: TGCGCCAGCAGCCAAGATTCTTCAGGTCTCGACCCGTATTTT
cdr3_aa: CASSQDSSGLDPYF

cdr3_length: 16
d_call: TRBD2
j_call: TRBJ2-1
v_call: TRBV4-1
clone_size: -
cdr3_nt: TGCGCCAGCAGCCAAGATAAAGAGCGGGAGGTCGATGAGCAGTTCTTC
cdr3_aa: CASSQDKEREVDEQFF

cdr3_length: 12
d_call: -
j_call: TRBJ2-2
v_call: TRBV6-5
clone_size: -
cdr3_nt: TGTGCCAGCAGTTACTCCGGCGGGGAGCTGTTTTTT
cdr3_aa: CASSYSGGELFF

cdr3_length: 14
d_call: TRBD1
j_call: TRBJ1-2
v_call: TRBV30
clone_size: -
cdr3_nt: TGTGCCTGGAGCCCCCCCCAGGGGGCGTATGGCTACACCTTC
cdr3_aa: CAWSPPQGAYGYTF

cdr3_length: 17
d_call: -
j_call: TRBJ2-5
v_call: TRBV9
clone_size: -
cdr3_nt: TGTGCCAGCAGCGTAGAAGGGGTAGCGGAGGAAGAAGAGACCCAGTACTTC
cdr3_aa: CASSVEGVAEEEETQYF

cdr3_length: 13
d_call: TRBD1
j_call: TRBJ1-2
v_call: TRBV25-1
clone_size: few
cdr3_nt: TGTGCCAGCCGACAGGGTTCTCTCTATGGCTACACCTTC
cdr3_aa: CASRQGSLYGYTF

cdr3_length: 13
d_call: -
j_call: TRBJ1-1
v_call: TRBV19
clone_size: once
cdr3_nt: TGTGCCAGTAGTCTGGGGGCCGGCACTGAAGCTTTCTTT
cdr3_aa: CASSLGAGTEAFF

cdr3_length: 16
d_call: -
j_call: TRBJ2-7
v_call: TRBV4-3
clone_size: many
cdr3_nt: TGCGCCAGCAGCCAAGATTTGGGCGGGAACCTCTACGAGCAGTACTTC
cdr3_aa: CASSQDLGGNLYEQYF

cdr3_length: 16
d_call: TRBD2
j_call: TRBJ2-1
v_call: TRBV2
clone_size: -
cdr3_nt: TGTGCCAGCAACGTCCTAGCGGGAGGGACTTACGATGAGCAGTTCTTC
cdr3_aa: CASNVLAGGTYDEQFF

cdr3_length: 21
d_call: TRBD1
j_call: TRBJ2-6
v_call: TRBV19
clone_size: -
cdr3_nt: TGTGCCAGTAGTATAAGGGCCCTTTTTGGGACAGTTAGCTCTGGGGCCAACGTCCTGACTTTC
cdr3_aa: CASSIRALFGTVSSGANVLTF

cdr3_length: 14
d_call: -
j_call: TRBJ2-1
v_call: TRBV4-1
clone_size: -
cdr3_nt: TGCGCCAGCAGCCCCCCCGTGACAGGCCATGAGCAGTTCTTC
cdr3_aa: CASSPPVTGHEQFF

cdr3_length: 15
d_call: TRBD1
j_call: TRBJ1-2
v_call: TRBV9
clone_size: -
cdr3_nt: TGTGCCAGCAGCGTAGGGGACAGGGGGCCCTATGGCTACACCTTC
cdr3_aa: CASSVGDRGPYGYTF

cdr3_length: 16
d_call: TRBD1
j_call: TRBJ1-1
v_call: TRBV10-3
clone_size: -
cdr3_nt: TGTGCCATCAGTCGAACAGGGGGTCCCATGAACACTGAAGCTTTCTTT
cdr3_aa: CAISRTGGPMNTEAFF

cdr3_length: 12
d_call: TRBD2
j_call: TRBJ2-7
v_call: TRBV27
clone_size: -
cdr3_nt: TGTGCCAGCAGAGGGAAAGGGACTAGTATATACTTC
cdr3_aa: CASRGKGTSIYF